Presented here are 21 T cell receptor beta chains from one specimen sequenced in a study of identical twins. TCRdb analysed the 5' RACE reads with MiXCR anew, one entry per CDR3 protein. The sample holds 300,000 to 400,000 distinct CDR3 sequences, roughly 9% seen once. The sample comprised naive T cells sorted from blood. Receptor source: a woman aged 50 to 60 in good health.

This chain connects TRBV24-1 to TRBJ1-5; D unresolved. V was pared by 4 bases and J by 4 bases, with 10 bases between. Germline V gene sequence: CDR1 KGHDR, CDR2 SFDVKD. This CDR3 has 14 residues. In DNA, the CDR3 is TGTGCCACCAGTGAGGCTGACAAGAATCAGCCCCAGCATTTT. Translated, it gives CATSEADKNQPQHF.

J is TRBJ2-1 and V is TRBV12-3 or TRBV12-4; possible D gene TRBD2, 5 bases. The CDR3 covers 16 residues. Trimming removed 3 bases at V and 6 bases at J, with 18 bases between. For the CDR3, the DNA is TGTGCCAGCAGTTTTTTGGTCCCTAGCCAGTCCAATGAGCAGTTCTTC. Protein sequence: CASSFLVPSQSNEQFF.

This clonotype was seen a handful of times. This rearrangement joins TRBV11-1 to TRBJ2-1; D might be TRBD1 (8 bases). V lost 1 base, J lost 7 bases, and 14 bases lay in between. The germline CDR1 and CDR2 sequences are SGHAT and FQDESV (reference sequence). CDR3 size: 15 residues. The CDR3 protein is CASSLVTGGDNEQFF. CDR3 nucleotide sequence: TGTGCCAGCAGCTTAGTAACAGGGGGGGATAATGAGCAGTTCTTC.

The V call is TRBV2, the J call TRBJ2-1, with D possibly being TRBD2 (5 bases). The V end was cut by 7 bases, the J end by 6 bases, with 16 bases between. This CDR3 has 14 residues. Germline values: CDR1 SNHLY, CDR2 FYNNEI. The CDR3 bases are TGTGCCAGCATGAGGACTTTGAATCGCAATGAGCAGTTCTTC. Amino acids: CASMRTLNRNEQFF. The full variable domain, rest sourced from reference TRBV2 and TRBJ2-1, is EPEVTQTPSHQVTQMGQEVILRCVPISNHLYFYWYRQILGQKVEFLVSFYNNEISEKSEIFDDQFSVERPDGSNFTLKIRSTKLEDSAMYFCASMRTLNRNEQFFGPGTRLTVL.

CDR3 in DNA: TGTGCCAGCAGTTTTTCTCGGGTACCTGCGCCCTCACCCCTCCACTTT. Translating it yields CASSFSRVPAPSPLHF. The chain links TRBV12-3 or TRBV12-4 to TRBJ1-6; unclear D gene. This CDR3 spans 16 amino acids. Trimming took off 3 bases at V and 10 bases at J, with 19 bases between the two ends.

Only a few counts were recorded for this clonotype. The chain recombines TRBV2 with TRBJ2-1; D gene uncertain. V was clipped by 3 bases and J by 5 bases, with 14 bases between them. CDR1 SNHLY and CDR2 FYNNEI come from the germline V gene. The CDR3 consists of 15 residues. The CDR3 here is CASSDRPTRDNEQFF. The CDR3 coding sequence is TGTGCCAGCAGTGACAGGCCAACCAGAGACAATGAGCAGTTCTTC.

The table lists this clonotype with a few counts. The junction shows a germline mismatch at one end, possibly a read error. V and J are TRBV20-1 and TRBJ2-3; D is undetermined. Germline CDR1 and CDR2: DFQATT and SNEGSKA (reference sequence). CDR3 length: 16 amino acids. The CDR3 region has the DNA TGCAGTCCTAGATTCTTTGAGACCACGGAACGGAATACGCAGTATTTT. Protein sequence: CSPRFFETTERNTQYF.

The gene calls are TRBV20-1 and TRBJ2-7; 11 nucleotides agree with TRBD2. CDR1 and CDR2 from the germline V gene are DFQATT and SNEGSKA (reference sequence). V lost 2 bases and J lost 6; bases outside the gene matches: 9. The CDR3 length is 15 residues. The CDR3 sequence is CSARRLAGGRGEQYF. In DNA, the CDR3 is TGCAGTGCTAGACGCTTAGCGGGAGGGAGGGGCGAGCAGTACTTC.

This clonotype was seen many times. The CDR3 DNA reads as TGCAGCGTTGAGGGCGGGACCACAGATACGCAGTATTTT. It specifies CSVEGGTTDTQYF. This chain links TRBV29-1 with TRBJ2-3; TRBD2 is a possible D gene (6 bases). V gave up 3 bases and J gave up 2 bases, with 9 bases separating them. CDR3 length: 13 amino acids. CDR1 SQVTM and CDR2 ANQGSEA come from the germline V gene.

This clonotype has a handful of counts. One end of the junction varies from germline; a read error may be responsible. The gene calls are TRBV11-2 and TRBJ2-7; TRBD1 agrees at 8 bases. Germline V CDR1 and CDR2: SGHAT, FQNNGV. This CDR3 spans 14 amino acids. CDR3 loop: CASRFLQGGGEQYF. DNA of the CDR3: TGTGCTAGCAGATTTCTACAGGGGGGCGGCGAGCAGTACTTC.

A few counts support this clonotype. The chain recombines TRBV21-1 with TRBJ1-1. TRBV21-1 is a recognized pseudogene. The CDR3 is 13 amino acids. For the CDR3, the DNA is TGTGCCAGCAGCAAAGGCCTAGACACTGAAGCTTTCTTT. As protein: CASSKGLDTEAFF.

This clonotype was seen ten or more times. In nucleotides, the CDR3 is TGTGCCAGCAGTCTAAGCGGGAGGGCCGACTACGAGCAGTACTTC. It specifies CASSLSGRADYEQYF. The rearrangement joins TRBV12-3 or TRBV12-4 to TRBJ2-7, with TRBD2 matching 10 bases. The CDR3 consists of 15 residues. V shed 5 bases and J 3 bases; nucleotides not matched to a gene: 7.

The genes are TRBV12-3 or TRBV12-4 and TRBJ2-2; 8 nucleotides align to TRBD1. This CDR3 is 16 amino acids long. V was pared by 5 bases and J by 4 bases, with 9 bases of the junction left unmatched. This chain's CDR3 is CASSRSRQGSTGELFF. The CDR3 coding sequence is TGTGCCAGCAGTCGCTCCCGACAGGGGAGCACCGGGGAGCTGTTTTTT.

The chain carries TRBV5-1 and TRBJ2-3; TRBD2 agrees at 10 bases. The germline V gene encodes CDR1 SGHRS and CDR2 YFSETQ. V trimming: 0 bases; J trimming: 6 bases; junction bases outside the gene matches: 7. This CDR3 comprises 16 residues. This CDR3 reads CASSLGELAGFDTQYF. CDR3 in DNA: TGCGCCAGCAGCTTGGGGGAACTAGCGGGATTCGATACGCAGTATTTT.

This clonotype turned up a few times. The chain employs TRBV6-5 and TRBJ2-1, with D possibly TRBD2 on 6 matching bases. CDR3 length: 13 residues. Germline CDR1 reads MNHEY; CDR2 reads SVGAGI. Trimming took 4 bases from V and 6 from J, leaving 10 bases between them. CDR3: CASSSWGVNEQFF. The CDR3 nucleotides are TGTGCCAGCAGTTCCTGGGGGGTCAATGAGCAGTTCTTC.

The sample holds a few counts of this clonotype. V gene TRBV20-1 combines with J gene TRBJ1-3, with unresolved D. The CDR3 sequence is 15 residues long. V lost 0 bases and J 0 bases, leaving 9 bases between the germline ends. The germline gives CDR1 DFQATT, CDR2 SNEGSKA (reference sequence). The CDR3 loop reads CSARDPGSSGNTIYF. The DNA of the CDR3 is TGCAGTGCTAGAGATCCGGGGAGCTCTGGAAACACCATATATTTT.

This clonotype was seen ten or more times. The genes are TRBV4-1 and TRBJ1-2, with D unclear. CDR1 is MGHRA and CDR2 is YSYEKL in the germline V gene. V lost 3 bases and J 3 bases, leaving 14 bases between the germline ends. The CDR3 is 15 amino acids. For the CDR3, the DNA is TGCGCCAGCAGCCACAACCTAAGGACGGACTATGGCTACACCTTC. As protein: CASSHNLRTDYGYTF.

This clonotype was found many times. The J gene is TRBJ1-2, the V gene TRBV6-5; no firm D call. The CDR3 consists of 16 residues. The germline gives CDR1 MNHEY, CDR2 SVGAGI. The germline V and J ends were trimmed by 6 bases and 3 bases, with 20 bases remaining between them. This CDR3 reads CASRGVMDRQYYGYTF. The CDR3 DNA sequence: TGTGCCAGCAGAGGAGTTATGGATCGACAATACTATGGCTACACCTTC.

This clonotype was picked up a small number of times. This chain links TRBV7-9 with TRBJ2-1; D might be TRBD1 (6 bases). The CDR3 has 14 residues. V shed 7 bases and J shed 3 bases, with 13 bases lying between them. CDR1 is SEHNR, CDR2 FQNEAQ, per germline (reference sequence). Here the CDR3 reads CASTPGQYYNEQFF. In nucleotides, the CDR3 is TGTGCCAGCACCCCAGGACAGTACTACAATGAGCAGTTCTTC.

This clonotype was seen more than once but under ten times. Here the CDR3 DNA reads TGCGCCAGCAGCTCTATGATTAACACTGAAGCTTTCTTT. Its protein is CASSSMINTEAFF. The gene calls are TRBV5-1 and TRBJ1-1; D is unresolved. The ends were cut back, 3 bases at V and 2 bases at J, with 8 bases in the middle. The CDR3 covers 13 residues. Per the germline V gene, CDR1 is SGHRS and CDR2 is YFSETQ.

The chain combines TRBV4-1 with TRBJ2-3; possible D gene TRBD2, 5 bases. CDR1 and CDR2 from the germline V gene are MGHRA and YSYEKL. The CDR3 runs 15 residues. V lost 8 bases and J 4 bases, leaving 19 bases between the germline ends. In DNA form, the CDR3 reads TGCGCCAGCGCCAACCTTCTAGACGGGGCAGATACGCAGTATTTT. It translates to CASANLLDGADTQYF.